Shown below are 11 T cell receptor beta chains from a single sample sequenced in a study of CD8+CD57+ T cells in acquired aplastic anemia (dated by TCRdb to 2016 to 2019). Expansion of CD8+CD57+ cells had been shown by flow cytometry in the patients chosen for sequencing. The reads were generated on an Illumina HiSeq 2000. TCR beta VDJ combination and CDR3 sequence profiling used genomic DNA as the template. TCRdb cleaned the public reads at Q25 with fastp, built clones with MiXCR and kept in-frame beta chains. Duplicate CDR3 protein sequences are folded into a single record with the most common DNA and genes. The sample includes 200,000 to 300,000 distinct CDR3 sequences, with around 43% observed a single time. Together, the top ten hold over 7.5% of the sample. The specimen sequenced was sorted CD4+, CD8+, or CD8+CD57+ T cells (not recorded which) from PBMCs. The source is a human donor with aplastic anemia.

This clonotype was found many times. The chain joins TRBV12-3 or TRBV12-4 to TRBJ2-7, with D perhaps matching TRBD1 (5 bases). V was clipped by 3 bases and J by 3 bases, with 12 bases between them. CDR3 length equals 14 residues. The CDR3: CASSFYDSNYEQYF. CDR3 DNA: TGTGCCAGCAGTTTTTACGACAGCAACTACGAGCAGTACTTC.

A few counts support this clonotype. This rearrangement joins TRBV7-9 to TRBJ2-7; 13 bases line up with TRBD2. This CDR3 contains 17 residues. CDR1 SEHNR and CDR2 FQNEAQ come from the germline V gene (reference sequence). The junction had 12 bases not matched to a gene; V was cut back by 7 bases and J by 3 bases. The CDR3, as DNA: TGTGCCAGCAAGAAAACCGGGACTAGCGGGGCCAGCTACGAGCAGTACTTC. Translated: CASKKTGTSGASYEQYF. Complete variable domain (other parts from reference TRBV7-9 and TRBJ2-7): DTGVSQNPRHKITKRGQNVTFRCDPISEHNRLYWYRQTLGQGPEFLTYFQNEAQLEKSRLLSDRFSAERPKGSFSTLEIQRTEQGDSAMYLCASKKTGTSGASYEQYFGPGTRLTVT.

Concerning this clonotype: The conserved phenylalanine or tryptophan normally closing the CDR3 is absent here, so this likely arose from a read error. CDR3 sequence reads: CAISETGGGNTIYS. Written as DNA, the CDR3 is TGTGCCATCAGTGAGACAGGGGGTGGAAACACCATATATTCT. The rearrangement links TRBV10-3 to TRBJ1-3; 8 nucleotides line up with TRBD1. The CDR3 totals 14 residues. Trimming took 2 bases from V and 3 from J; bases not matched to a gene: 0. Looked up from germline, CDR1 is ENHRY and CDR2 is SYGVKD.

This clonotype was observed at least ten times. The chain carries TRBV7-3 and TRBJ2-7, with a possible D match to TRBD2 (5 bases). The CDR3 length is 13 residues. Trimming removed 5 bases at V and 0 bases at J, with 8 bases between. Per germline, CDR1 SGHTA and CDR2 FQGTGA. Here the CDR3 reads CASSPDYSYEQYF. The CDR3 coding sequence is TGTGCCAGCAGCCCTGACTACTCCTACGAGCAGTACTTC.

There are many counts of this clonotype. The chain recombines TRBV6-5 with TRBJ2-7; 9 bases agree with TRBD2. The CDR3 is 15 amino acids. Germline lookup yields CDR1 MNHEY and CDR2 SVGAGI. The junction had 11 bases not matched to a gene; V was cut back by 6 bases and J by 5 bases. The CDR3 here is CASSWGGRALDEQYF. The CDR3 DNA sequence: TGTGCCAGCAGCTGGGGCGGGAGGGCCTTAGACGAGCAGTACTTC.

This clonotype was seen ten or more times. The genes are TRBV29-1 and TRBJ2-2; 9 positions match TRBD2. The germline gives CDR1 SQVTM, CDR2 ANQGSEA. The CDR3 runs to 17 residues. V lost 4 bases to trimming and J lost 1 base; unmatched junction nucleotides: 10. In nucleotides, the CDR3 is TGCAGCGTTGTCTTCTGGACTAGCGAAAAGAACACCGGGGAGCTGTTTTTT. This sequence encodes CSVVFWTSEKNTGELFF.

The rearrangement uses TRBV29-1 and TRBJ2-1; no firm D call. The V gene's germline CDR1 is SQVTM and CDR2 ANQGSEA. V was shortened by 0 bases and J by 5 bases, with 11 bases between the two germline ends. CDR3 length: 14 amino acids. The DNA of the CDR3 is TGCAGCGTTGAAGATCTTATGGGAAACAATGAGCAGTTCTTC. This sequence encodes CSVEDLMGNNEQFF.

About this clonotype: This sequence may be a read error, since a much larger clone differs from it by one base. The chain couples TRBV6-5 to TRBJ1-2; no definite D call. Germline values: CDR1 MNHEY, CDR2 SVGAGI. The CDR3 has 13 residues. The CDR3 DNA sequence: TGTGCCAGCAGTTACTCGAGGTCATATGGCTACGCCTTC. Translating it yields CASSYSRSYGYAF.

The chain uses TRBV10-3 and TRBJ1-5, with D maybe TRBD1 (5 bases). The CDR3 length is 17 residues. CDR1 and CDR2 (germline): ENHRY, SYGVKD. Trimming left V 0 bases short and J 0 bases short, with 12 bases between. The DNA of the CDR3 is TGTGCCATCAGTGAGTCGGGGGAGGGTTATAGCAATCAGCCCCAGCATTTT. Residues: CAISESGEGYSNQPQHF.

Points on this clonotype: A read error may produce the germline difference seen at one junction end. The chain carries TRBV24-1 and TRBJ2-3; a weak D match, TRBD2 (6 bases). This CDR3 spans 14 amino acids. Germline CDR1 and CDR2: KGHDR and SFDVKD. CDR3 nucleotides: TGTGCCGCCAGTGCCCCGGGAGGCACAGATACGCAGTATTTT. Encoded protein: CAASAPGGTDTQYF.

This clonotype came up many times. The chain recombines TRBV11-2 with TRBJ1-2, with 11 bases fitting TRBD1. This CDR3 has 16 amino acids. V trimming: 1 base; J trimming: 6 bases; junction bases outside the gene matches: 7. CDR1 and CDR2 from the germline V gene are SGHAT and FQNNGV. CDR3 nucleotides: TGTGCCAGCAGCTTAGCCCCCCGGGACAGGGGGAATGGCTACACCTTC. Protein product: CASSLAPRDRGNGYTF.